The 17 T cell receptor beta chains in this list originate from one sample, sequenced in a study of cytomegalovirus exposure and HLA in healthy donors. PCR used 60 Vbeta primers and 13 Jbeta primers. Only in-frame clones appear in the TCRdb table, and some are missing; sequencing was by immunoSEQ multiplex PCR. The data contain roughly 120,000 clones, 70% to 85% of them singletons. Sequencing was carried out using PBMCs. The receptors stem from a woman in her thirties or forties in good health and CMV-seropositive.

In DNA, the CDR3 is TGCAGCGTCGTTACAGGGAGTTACGGCTACACCTTC. It codes for CSVVTGSYGYTF. This chain links TRBV29-1 with TRBJ1-2; D might be TRBD1 (6 bases). The V end was cut by 6 bases, the J end by 8 bases, with 16 bases between. Germline CDR1 and CDR2: SQVTM and ANQGSEA. This CDR3 is 12 amino acids long.

V and J are TRBV4-1 and TRBJ2-1; D remains unclear. The germline V gene has CDR1 MGHRA and CDR2 YSYEKL. CDR3 size: 15 residues. V lost 4 bases to trimming and J lost 7 bases, with 17 bases between them. DNA for the CDR3: TGCGCCAGCAGCCTCGAACCCAGAATTACAAATGAGCAGTTCTTC. This translates into CASSLEPRITNEQFF.

V gene TRBV30 combines with J gene TRBJ1-3; D ambiguous. This CDR3 has 15 amino acids. Trimming pared 2 bases from V and 2 bases from J, leaving 13 bases between. Germline CDR1 and CDR2: GTSNPN and SVGIG (reference sequence). The CDR3 bases are TGTGCCTGGAGTTTATTGAGAATGACTGGAAACACCATATATTTT. It encodes CAWSLLRMTGNTIYF.

The chain carries TRBV5-1 and TRBJ2-5, with D perhaps matching TRBD1 (8 bases). Germline CDR1 reads SGHRS; CDR2 reads YFSETQ. The CDR3 contains 15 residues. Trimming pared 0 bases from V and 4 bases from J, leaving 13 bases between. Here the CDR3 DNA reads TGCGCCAGCAGCTTGGCGGACAGGGAGGGAGAGACCCAGTACTTC. Its protein is CASSLADREGETQYF.

The chain joins TRBV28 to TRBJ2-2; D not resolved. The CDR3 has 14 amino acids. Trimming stripped 2 bases from V and 4 bases from J, with 8 bases between. Germline assignment: CDR1 MDHEN and CDR2 SYDVKM. The CDR3 is CASSLGLFTGELFF. CDR3 nucleotide sequence: TGTGCCAGCAGTTTAGGGCTATTCACCGGGGAGCTGTTTTTT.

J is TRBJ2-5 and V is TRBV4-1, with 11 bases fitting TRBD2. The J call could be wrong; TRBJ2-7 is a better fit for the DNA end. Germline loops: CDR1 MGHRA, CDR2 YSYEKL. The CDR3 has 16 amino acids. CDR3 protein: CASSQVVGTSGYEQYF. CDR3 bases: TGCGCCAGCAGCCAAGTCGTTGGGACTAGCGGCTACGAGCAGTACTTC.

V is TRBV19 and J is TRBJ1-5, with 8 bases fitting TRBD1. V shed 6 bases, J shed 6 bases, and the junction held 13 bases outside the gene matches. The CDR3 covers 16 residues. CDR1 is LNHDA, CDR2 SQIVND, per germline (reference sequence). The CDR3 DNA reads TGTGCCAGTAGAAGGTCGAGACAGGGGCTCACTCAGCCCCAGCATTTT. Amino acids: CASRRSRQGLTQPQHF.

This clone was counted between two and nine times. The rearrangement joins TRBV5-1 to TRBJ2-1; TRBD1 aligns across 9 bases. Germline assignment: CDR1 SGHRS and CDR2 YFSETQ. The CDR3 spans 15 residues. The V and J ends lost 0 bases and 4 bases, in that order; junction bases with no gene match: 2. This CDR3 reads CASSLAGTGYNEQFF. As DNA, the CDR3 is TGCGCCAGCAGCTTGGCCGGGACAGGGTACAATGAGCAGTTCTTC.

The V gene is TRBV4-3, the J gene TRBJ1-2; the match to TRBD1 covers 11 bases. The CDR3 has 16 amino acids. CDR1 and CDR2 from the germline V gene are LGHNA and YSLEER. V lost 0 bases and J lost 3; bases outside the gene matches: 3. CDR3 bases: TGCGCCAGCAGCCAAGAGGACAGGGGGCCACACTATGGCTACACCTTC. Translating gives CASSQEDRGPHYGYTF.

There are a few counts of this clone. The genes are TRBV6-5 and TRBJ2-7; a possible D gene is TRBD1 (5 bases). Germline V gene lookup returns CDR1 MNHEY and CDR2 SVGAGI. This CDR3 region has 15 residues. Trimming shortened V by 6 bases and J by 1 base, and 16 bases separated the two germline ends. The CDR3 is CASSPRDQGSYEQYF. CDR3 in DNA: TGTGCCAGCAGCCCCAGGGATCAAGGGTCCTACGAGCAGTACTTC.

V and J are TRBV4-3 and TRBJ2-7, with D maybe TRBD2 (6 bases). CDR3 length equals 14 residues. V was trimmed by 0 bases and J by 12 bases, leaving 18 bases between them. The germline V gene has CDR1 LGHNA and CDR2 YSLEER. The CDR3 spells CASSQDYPDGSPYF. The CDR3 DNA sequence: TGCGCCAGCAGCCAAGACTACCCCGACGGGAGTCCGTACTTC.

The CDR3 spells CASSIGTENEQYF. CDR3 in DNA: TGTGCCAGTAGTATTGGAACAGAGAACGAGCAGTACTTC. The genes are TRBV19 and TRBJ2-7, with D unresolved. Germline assignment: CDR1 LNHDA and CDR2 SQIVND (reference sequence). V was clipped by 3 bases and J by 5 bases, with 11 bases between them. The length of the CDR3 is 13 residues. Based on the CDR3 plus reference TRBV19 and TRBJ2-7, the full variable domain is DGGITQSPKYLFRKEGQNVTLSCEQNLNHDAMYWYRQDPGQGLRLIYYSQIVNDFQKGDIAEGYSVSREKKESFPLTVTSAQKNPTAFYLCASSIGTENEQYFGPGTRLTVT.

The chain is built from TRBV5-1 and TRBJ2-1; 8 bases are shared with TRBD2. Germline assignment: CDR1 SGHRS and CDR2 YFSETQ. J lost 8 bases, V lost 3 bases, and 13 bases had no gene match. The CDR3 is made up of 16 amino acids. CDR3 amino acids: CASSSTYGTSSYEQFF. CDR3 nucleotide sequence: TGCGCCAGCAGCTCTACCTACGGGACTAGTTCCTATGAGCAGTTCTTC.

The chain couples TRBV5-1 to TRBJ1-2; unclear D gene. Looked up from germline, CDR1 is SGHRS and CDR2 is YFSETQ. The CDR3 is made up of 13 amino acids. The V end was cut by 4 bases, the J end by 1 base, with 8 bases between. CDR3 in DNA: TGCGCCAGCAGCGGTGGGAGTAACTATGGCTACACCTTC. Translating gives CASSGGSNYGYTF. The full variable domain, rest sourced from reference TRBV5-1 and TRBJ1-2, is KAGVTQTPRYLIKTRGQQVTLSCSPISGHRSVSWYQQTPGQGLQFLFEYFSETQRNKGNFPGRFSGRQFSNSRSEMNVSTLELGDSALYLCASSGGSNYGYTFGSGTRLTVV.

The rearrangement uses TRBV28 and TRBJ1-2; 8 bases map to TRBD1. There are 14 residues in the CDR3. From germline, CDR1 is MDHEN and CDR2 SYDVKM. Trimming cost V 6 bases and J 4 bases; bases outside gene matches: 7. In DNA form, the CDR3 reads TGTGCCAGCAGGCAACAGGGGGTTGTCTATGGCTACACCTTC. This codes for CASRQQGVVYGYTF.

The chain has TRBV28 and TRBJ1-2, with D possibly being TRBD1 (5 bases). V was trimmed by 3 bases and J by 12 bases, leaving 17 bases between them. This CDR3 region has 13 residues. CDR1 MDHEN and CDR2 SYDVKM come from the germline V gene. The CDR3 nucleotides are TGTGCCAGCAGTTTGCAGGGTGCGTGGGAAAACACCTTC. Translation: CASSLQGAWENTF.

The chain couples TRBV30 to TRBJ2-7, with D maybe TRBD2 (6 bases). The CDR3 is made up of 19 amino acids. The V gene's germline CDR1 is GTSNPN and CDR2 SVGIG (reference sequence). Trimming pared 0 bases from V and 2 bases from J, leaving 26 bases between. CDR3 nucleotides: TGTGCCTGGAGTGTCCTATGGGCGGTAGAGTCGCGGGAACCCTACGAGCAGTACTTC. Translation: CAWSVLWAVESREPYEQYF.